Listed here are 5 T cell receptor beta chains from one sample, sequenced in a study of CD8+ T cells in alopecia areata. Stated treatment: oral pan-JAK inhibitor, 5-10 mg twice daily. Sequencing relied on a cDNA template that was reverse transcribed from extracted RNA. Sequencing was performed with immunoSEQ multiplex PCR; in TCRdb, only in-frame clones are kept and a portion is missing. The sample includes a few hundred thousand clones, roughly two fifths of them seen just once. Here the sequenced sample was CD4+ T cells sorted from blood, taken around week 31, from a patient treated with tofacitinib. All receptors come from a human donor with alopecia areata.

Ten or more counts support this clone. One end of the junction does not line up with germline, which may come from a read error. The chain joins TRBV19 to TRBJ1-2, with TRBD1 matching over 7 bases. Germline V gives CDR1 LNHDA, CDR2 SQIVND (reference sequence). The CDR3 is 12 residues long. CDR3 nucleotides: TGTGCCAGTAGCTCCATGGGACAGAGAGGATACTTC. Its translation: CASSSMGQRGYF.

V and J are TRBV10-1 and TRBJ2-7; D not resolved. There are 13 residues in the CDR3. V dropped 6 bases and J dropped 0 bases, with 9 bases sitting between them. Germline CDR1 WNHNN, CDR2 SYGVQD (reference sequence). The CDR3 nucleotides are TGCGCCAGCAGCCAGACTCACTCCTACGAGCAGTACTTC. Residues: CASSQTHSYEQYF.

The table lists this clone with a few counts. This chain connects TRBV14 to TRBJ2-2; D is unclear. Trimming pared 2 bases from V and 7 bases from J, leaving 11 bases between. This CDR3 has 14 amino acids. Germline CDR1 reads SGHDN; CDR2 reads FVKESK. The CDR3 region has the DNA TGTGCCAGCAGCCAACTCCGAACCAGCGGGGAGCTGTTTTTT. Its protein is CASSQLRTSGELFF. The full variable domain, completed using reference TRBV14 and TRBJ2-2, is EAGVTQFPSHSVIEKGQTVTLRCDPISGHDNLYWYRRVMGKEIKFLLHFVKESKQDESGMPNNRFLAERTGGTYSTLKVQPAELEDSGVYFCASSQLRTSGELFFGEGSRLTVL.

The rearrangement links TRBV6-5 to TRBJ2-2; no definite D call. V was clipped by 8 bases and J by 4 bases, with 14 bases between them. Germline V CDR1 and CDR2: MNHEY, SVGAGI. This CDR3 has 14 residues. The CDR3 region is CASLIQSGTGELFF. CDR3 DNA: TGTGCCAGCCTCATTCAATCAGGCACCGGGGAGCTGTTTTTT.

V gene TRBV7-9 combines with J gene TRBJ1-1, with 8 bases matching TRBD1. The V gene's germline CDR1 is SEHNR and CDR2 FQNEAQ (reference sequence). The CDR3 extends over 14 amino acids. V shed 5 bases and J 6 bases; nucleotides not matched to a gene: 8. Written as DNA, the CDR3 is TGTGCCAGCAGCCCGGACAGGGAGAGCTCTGAAGCTTTCTTT. Its translation is CASSPDRESSEAFF.